The 7 T cell receptor beta chains presented below share a single source sample, sequenced in a study of blood T cell repertoires in COVID-19. Profiled with immunoSEQ multiplex PCR; TCRdb holds only in-frame clones, not every one. Counted here are some 220,000 clones, roughly 81% occurring once; the ten biggest clones make up 2.9%. The sequenced sample consisted of peripheral blood. These receptors all come from a man aged 50 to 59 who had recovered from COVID-19.

The chain joins TRBV9 to TRBJ1-1; TRBD1 agrees at 9 bases. This CDR3 contains 18 residues. V was clipped by 4 bases and J by 6 bases; unmatched bases: 19. Germline assignment: CDR1 SGDLS and CDR2 YYNGEE. The DNA for the CDR3 is TGTGCCAGCAGCTCGACCGAACCGGGACAGGGAGTTACCGCTGAAGCTTTCTTT. Its translation is CASSSTEPGQGVTAEAFF. Full variable domain (missing parts from reference TRBV9 and TRBJ1-1): DSGVTQTPKHLITATGQRVTLRCSPRSGDLSVYWYQQSLDQGLQFLIQYYNGEERAKGNILERFSAQQFPDLHSELNLSSLELGDSALYFCASSSTEPGQGVTAEAFFGQGTRLTVV.

This chain joins TRBV3-1 (or the pseudogene TRBV3-2) and TRBJ2-5; 9 positions agree with TRBD2. The CDR3 is made up of 14 amino acids. The trim removed 4 bases at V and 10 bases at J, leaving 10 bases unmatched. Germline values: CDR1 LGHDT, CDR2 YNNKEL (reference sequence). CDR3 in amino acids: CASSPLVAGVGQYF. Written as DNA, the CDR3 is TGTGCCAGCAGCCCCCTGGTAGCGGGAGTTGGCCAGTACTTC.

The V and J genes are TRBV10-3 and TRBJ1-1; 10 positions match TRBD1. The CDR3 runs to 16 residues. Per germline, CDR1 ENHRY and CDR2 SYGVKD. V lost 8 bases and J lost 0; bases outside the gene matches: 9. CDR3 in amino acids: CAIPDRGLLMNTEAFF. Here the CDR3 DNA reads TGTGCCATCCCAGACAGGGGGCTTCTCATGAACACTGAAGCTTTCTTT.

The chain combines TRBV28 with TRBJ2-7; TRBD1 aligns across 8 bases. V lost 5 bases to trimming and J lost 6 bases; unmatched junction nucleotides: 12. Germline loops: CDR1 MDHEN, CDR2 SYDVKM. The CDR3 extends over 15 amino acids. The CDR3 loop reads CASSASETGEGEQYF. The DNA of the CDR3 is TGTGCCAGCAGTGCCTCTGAGACAGGGGAAGGCGAGCAGTACTTC.

The chain uses TRBV15 and TRBJ2-5; a possible D gene is TRBD2 (5 bases). V was clipped by 0 bases and J by 4 bases, with 15 bases between them. Germline lookup yields CDR1 LNHNV and CDR2 YYDKDF (reference sequence). The CDR3 consists of 16 residues. The CDR3 protein is CATSRDRPVRGETQYF. The CDR3 DNA is TGTGCCACCAGCAGAGATCGTCCAGTTCGGGGAGAGACCCAGTACTTC.

This chain joins TRBV7-2 and TRBJ1-6, with TRBD1 matching 8 bases. The V segment lost 5 bases and the J segment 8 bases; nucleotides outside the gene matches: 8. The CDR3 spans 15 residues. Germline V lookup: CDR1 SGHTA, CDR2 FQGNSA. The CDR3 sequence is CASSIRTGRDSPLHF. The CDR3 bases are TGTGCCAGCAGCATACGGACAGGGAGAGATTCACCCCTCCACTTT.

This clone was seen only once. The chain recombines TRBV28 with TRBJ1-5, with TRBD1 as a possible D gene (6 bases). V was shortened by 5 bases and J by 2 bases, with 13 bases between the two germline ends. The germline V gene has CDR1 MDHEN and CDR2 SYDVKM. CDR3 length: 15 residues. The CDR3 sequence: CASSPSYRGNQPQHF. The CDR3 DNA is TGTGCCAGCAGTCCGAGTTACAGGGGCAATCAGCCCCAGCATTTT.